Below, 13 T cell receptor beta chains from the same sample are listed, as sequenced in a study of shared clonotypes between healthy human individuals (dated by TCRdb to about 2020). The library was generated by the immunoSEQ multiplex PCR assay. TCRdb stores this immuneACCESS table with in-frame sequences only. Part of the clones is absent; in the studies checked, under half of the shortfall reflects unresolved V genes, and no reason is known for the rest. A total of roughly 1.5 million clones appear in this sample, 95% to 99% of them only once. The ten largest clonotypes hold roughly 0.45% of the sample. The sequencing sample was made of naive CD4+ T cells sorted from blood. The sample's cell subset or site label, decoded: CD45RA+ positively selected. The receptor source for this set is a man aged 25-45 years in good health.

The genes are TRBV6-6 and TRBJ2-1; the D gene is possibly TRBD2 (6 bases). Between the trimmed V and J ends, which lost 2 bases and 1 base, there was a span of 12 bases. Germline CDR1 MNHNY, CDR2 SVGAGI (reference sequence). The CDR3 is 16 residues long. DNA for the CDR3: TGTGCCAGCAGTTACATCGCGGGACTTTCCTACAATGAGCAGTTCTTC. Its protein product is CASSYIAGLSYNEQFF.

This sequence joins TRBV18 and TRBJ2-5; 13 bases are shared with TRBD2. This CDR3 has 17 residues. V lost 6 bases and J lost 0; bases outside the gene matches: 7. The germline V gene has CDR1 KGHSH and CDR2 LQKENI. The CDR3 nucleotides are TGTGCCAGCTCCTTGACTAGCGGGAGGCCCGACCAAGAGACCCAGTACTTC. Protein sequence: CASSLTSGRPDQETQYF.

The rearrangement links TRBV5-1 to TRBJ2-7; 7 positions match TRBD1. V shed 4 bases, J shed 4 bases, and the junction held 8 bases outside the gene matches. There are 14 residues in the CDR3. Germline-derived CDR1 and CDR2 are SGHRS and YFSETQ. CDR3: CASSGPGQNYEQYF. The CDR3 region has the DNA TGCGCCAGCAGCGGTCCGGGACAGAATTACGAGCAGTACTTC.

V is TRBV5-6 and J is TRBJ2-1; TRBD1 matches at 9 bases. J lost 10 bases, V lost 6 bases, and 5 bases had no gene match. The CDR3 runs 12 residues. Germline values: CDR1 SGHDT, CDR2 YYEEEE. DNA of the CDR3: TGTGCCAGCAAAACAGGGGGCGAGGAGCAGTTCTTC. Its protein product is CASKTGGEEQFF.

The chain combines TRBV15 with TRBJ2-5; D is undetermined. V dropped 5 bases and J dropped 7 bases, with 17 bases sitting between them. The CDR3 has 14 amino acids. CDR1 and CDR2 from the germline V gene are LNHNV and YYDKDF (reference sequence). CDR3 in DNA: TGTGCCACCAGCGGATTAGGGTCTTGGGCGACCCAGTACTTC. Encoded protein: CATSGLGSWATQYF.

V usage is TRBV6-4 and J usage is TRBJ2-1; D uncertain. Trimming stripped 2 bases from V and 10 bases from J, with 12 bases between. CDR3 length: 13 residues. CDR1 is MRHNA and CDR2 is SNTAGT in the germline V gene. CDR3 loop: CASSDPPYTEQFF. Written as DNA, the CDR3 is TGTGCCAGCAGTGACCCCCCTTACACGGAGCAGTTCTTC.

This clone occurred once. The J gene is TRBJ2-3, the V gene TRBV28; TRBD2 matches at 7 bases. J gave up 0 bases and V 6 bases, and 12 bases lay outside the gene matches. Germline V lookup: CDR1 MDHEN, CDR2 SYDVKM. The length of the CDR3 is 17 residues. The CDR3 bases are TGTGCCAGCAGCCCCGGGGCACAGCGGGAAAGCACAGATACGCAGTATTTT. Protein product: CASSPGAQRESTDTQYF.

The V gene is TRBV5-4, the J gene TRBJ2-7, with D uncertain. The germline CDR1 and CDR2 sequences are SGHNT and YYREEE (reference sequence). This CDR3 has 13 amino acids. Trimming left V 3 bases short and J 2 bases short, with 9 bases between. CDR3 residues: CASSSPETYEQYF. CDR3 nucleotides: TGTGCCAGCAGCTCGCCGGAGACCTACGAGCAGTACTTC.

The chain couples TRBV19 to TRBJ2-6, with 12 bases identical to TRBD1. V gave up 6 bases and J gave up 0 bases; unmatched junction bases: 6. The CDR3 is 18 residues long. Per the germline V gene, CDR1 is LNHDA and CDR2 is SQIVND (reference sequence). CDR3 nucleotide sequence: TGTGCCAGTAGGGGGACAGGGGGCCTTTACTCTGGGGCCAACGTCCTGACTTTC. Translated: CASRGTGGLYSGANVLTF.

As for this clone: Other DNA sequences in the sample encode the same CDR3. V gene TRBV18 combines with J gene TRBJ1-5; D remains unclear. Germline loops: CDR1 KGHSH, CDR2 LQKENI. The CDR3 has 12 residues. Trimming removed 6 bases at V and 0 bases at J, with 3 bases between. The CDR3 bases are TGTGCCAGCTCCTTTAGCAATCAGCCCCAGCATTTT. Encoded protein: CASSFSNQPQHF.

The rearrangement joins TRBV7-2 to TRBJ2-6; D remains ambiguous. The CDR3 totals 14 residues. Germline lookup yields CDR1 SGHTA and CDR2 FQGNSA. Between the trimmed V and J ends, which lost 5 bases and 1 base, there was a span of 6 bases. The CDR3 nucleotides read TGTGCCAGCAGCCTGAAGTCTGGGGCCAACGTCCTGACTTTC. Translated: CASSLKSGANVLTF. The variable domain in full, completed from reference TRBV7-2 and TRBJ2-6, reads GAGVSQSPSNKVTEKGKDVELRCDPISGHTALYWYRQSLGQGLEFLIYFQGNSAPDKSGLPSDRFSAERTGGSVSTLTIQRTQQEDSAVYLCASSLKSGANVLTFGAGSRLTVL.

This clone was picked up one time. This chain connects TRBV5-1 to TRBJ2-7; TRBD1 matches 7 bases. J was trimmed by 1 base and V by 2 bases; bases with no gene match: 9. The germline gives CDR1 SGHRS, CDR2 YFSETQ. The length of the CDR3 is 16 residues. CDR3 sequence (DNA): TGCGCCAGCAGCTTTGACAGGGTTTATCTTTCCTACGAGCAGTACTTC. Protein sequence: CASSFDRVYLSYEQYF. The full variable domain, rest sourced from reference TRBV5-1 and TRBJ2-7, is KAGVTQTPRYLIKTRGQQVTLSCSPISGHRSVSWYQQTPGQGLQFLFEYFSETQRNKGNFPGRFSGRQFSNSRSEMNVSTLELGDSALYLCASSFDRVYLSYEQYFGPGTRLTVT.

The V and J genes are TRBV28 and TRBJ2-7, with 7 nucleotides matching TRBD1. Looked up from germline, CDR1 is MDHEN and CDR2 is SYDVKM. After removal of 4 bases from V and 6 bases from J, the junction contained 9 bases not matched to a gene. This CDR3 region has 14 residues. CDR3 sequence: CASSSPKGQSEQYF. The CDR3 region has the DNA TGTGCCAGCAGTTCACCTAAGGGACAGAGCGAGCAGTACTTC. The whole variable domain, filled in from reference TRBV28 and TRBJ2-7, reads DVKVTQSSRYLVKRTGEKVFLECVQDMDHENMFWYRQDPGLGLRLIYFSYDVKMKEKGDIPEGYSVSREKKERFSLILESASTNQTSMYLCASSSPKGQSEQYFGPGTRLTVT.